The clone carrying this T cell receptor beta chain was observed a few times. The antigen is unknown. The sample comes from a study of beta chain features in type 1 diabetes. Expressed TCRB transcripts were sequenced after all isolated RNA was converted to cDNA. Measured with immunoSEQ multiplex PCR; TCRdb has only the in-frame clones, and not every one. The repertoire holds roughly 230,000 clones, with 9.6% as singletons. Naive, central memory, regulatory and stem cell-like memory cells within the CD4+ compartment were sorted using CD45RO/CCR7/CD25/CD127/CD95/CD27. The study, taken as a whole, reports: Junctions at VDJ sites from type 1 diabetes patients had fewer insertions and more deletions.

This CDR3 region has 16 residues. The V gene end was trimmed by 6 bases and the J gene end by 0 bases; junction bases not matched to a gene: 8. The germline gives CDR1 MGHRA, CDR2 YSYEKL. The TCR comes from a woman younger than 30 in good health. Sample: naive CD4+ T cells from blood. The V call is TRBV4-1, the J call TRBJ1-1; 9 nucleotides match TRBD1. The CDR3 DNA reads as TGCGCCAGCAGGCCCCTCGGACAGGGGATGAACACTGAAGCTTTCTTT. It translates to CASRPLGQGMNTEAFF.